These T cell receptor beta chains were read from a single sample in a study of naive and memory T cell subsets. TCRdb analysed the UMI-ligation and nested PCR reads with MiXCR anew, one entry per CDR3 protein. The sample comprises some 83,000 distinct CDR3 sequences, 9% to 9.5% of which are singletons, and 1.2% rests with the top ten. The source material was naive CD8+ T cells from blood. The receptors were gathered from a human donor in good health. Both conserved end residues are part of each CDR3. D genes are given only for firm matches. Clone size appears in some rows only: once, few, many, or a class for an expanded clone.

abundance	v_gene	j_gene	d_gene	CDR3aa	CDR3nt
few	TRBV20-1	TRBJ2-3	.	CSAREQLGREDTQYF	TGCAGTGCTAGGGAGCAGTTAGGGCGTGAAGATACGCAGTATTTT
few	TRBV10-3	TRBJ2-1	.	CAISEAGSSYNEQFF	TGTGCCATCAGTGAGGCCGGGAGCTCCTACAATGAGCAGTTCTTC
.	TRBV24-1	TRBJ1-5	TRBD1	CATSDTGTGGDRIISNQPQHF	TGTGCCACCAGTGACACCGGGACAGGGGGCGATCGCATTATTAGCAATCAGCCCCAGCATTTT
many	TRBV5-4	TRBJ2-3	TRBD2	CASSPIAGSTDTQYF	TGTGCCAGCAGCCCAATAGCGGGAAGCACAGATACGCAGTATTTT
.	TRBV28	TRBJ2-3	TRBD2	CASSLFFGSGSVTDTQYF	TGTGCCAGCAGTTTATTTTTCGGGAGCGGGAGTGTTACAGATACGCAGTATTTT
few	TRBV29-1	TRBJ2-2	.	CSVWSAGELFF	TGCAGCGTTTGGAGCGCCGGGGAGCTGTTTTTT
many	TRBV9	TRBJ2-1	.	CASSVEQFF	TGTGCCAGCAGCGTAGAGCAGTTCTTC
.	TRBV27	TRBJ1-5	.	CASSRDSNQPQHF	TGTGCCAGCAGTCGGGATAGCAATCAGCCCCAGCATTTT
many	TRBV20-1	TRBJ1-1	.	CSARDRENTEAFF	TGCAGTGCTAGGGACAGAGAGAACACTGAAGCTTTCTTT
many	TRBV4-2	TRBJ2-7	TRBD1	CASSQDGTGGYEQYF	TGTGCCAGCAGCCAAGACGGAACAGGGGGCTACGAGCAGTACTTC